A selection of T cell receptor beta chains follows, all from one sample in a study of early T cells in non-severe SARS-CoV-2 infection. TCRdb itself ran the 5' RACE reads through MiXCR, one entry per CDR3 protein. The table has roughly 35,000 distinct CDR3 sequences, under 7.5% seen once. Material: whole blood. These receptors came from an adult who was a healthcare worker with PCR-confirmed SARS-CoV-2 infection or an uninfected control (not recorded which). CDR3s include the opening cysteine and the closing phenylalanine or tryptophan. Fields, in order: D gene, V gene, J gene, clone size, CDR3 protein, CDR3 DNA. The D gene is left open where the match is weak. Expanded clones get a size class; other rows say once, few or many, or leave the size out.

d_call: TRBD2; v_call: TRBV11-3; j_call: TRBJ2-1; clone_size: .; cdr3_aa: CASSAGTLAGGNNEQFF; cdr3_nt: TGTGCCAGCAGCGCGGGGACCCTAGCGGGAGGAAACAATGAGCAGTTCTTC
d_call: .; v_call: TRBV20-1; j_call: TRBJ2-1; clone_size: .; cdr3_aa: CSAREDNSGFKEQFF; cdr3_nt: TGCAGTGCTAGAGAAGACAATTCGGGGTTCAAAGAGCAGTTCTTC
d_call: TRBD1; v_call: TRBV6-6; j_call: TRBJ2-1; clone_size: many; cdr3_aa: CASSYPTGAGEQFF; cdr3_nt: TGTGCCAGCAGTTACCCGACAGGGGCCGGTGAGCAGTTCTTC
d_call: .; v_call: TRBV20-1; j_call: TRBJ1-4; clone_size: many; cdr3_aa: CSAGRTAPTNEKLFF; cdr3_nt: TGCAGTGCTGGCCGGACAGCCCCAACTAATGAAAAACTGTTTTTT
d_call: .; v_call: TRBV20-1; j_call: TRBJ1-1; clone_size: .; cdr3_aa: CSAYLPPGTEAFF; cdr3_nt: TGCAGTGCCTACCTACCCCCCGGCACTGAAGCTTTCTTT
d_call: TRBD2; v_call: TRBV6-6; j_call: TRBJ2-7; clone_size: few; cdr3_aa: CASSYSLAGGSYEQYF; cdr3_nt: TGTGCCAGCAGTTACTCCCTGGCGGGAGGTTCATACGAGCAGTACTTC
d_call: TRBD1; v_call: TRBV12-3/TRBV12-4; j_call: TRBJ1-1; clone_size: few; cdr3_aa: CAGGSNTEAFF; cdr3_nt: TGTGCAGGGGGCTCAAACACTGAAGCTTTCTTT
d_call: .; v_call: TRBV28; j_call: TRBJ1-6; clone_size: many; cdr3_aa: CASSPAPGSSPLHF; cdr3_nt: TGTGCCAGCAGTCCCGCCCCGGGGTCATCACCCCTCCACTTT
d_call: TRBD2; v_call: TRBV7-6; j_call: TRBJ2-1; clone_size: many; cdr3_aa: CASSLVAGASGWNEQFF; cdr3_nt: TGTGCCAGCAGCTTAGTCGCGGGTGCTAGCGGATGGAATGAGCAGTTCTTC
d_call: .; v_call: TRBV29-1; j_call: TRBJ1-1; clone_size: few; cdr3_aa: CSVVELNTEAFF; cdr3_nt: TGCAGCGTTGTCGAGCTGAACACTGAAGCTTTCTTT
d_call: .; v_call: TRBV3-1; j_call: TRBJ2-1; clone_size: many; cdr3_aa: CASSPVGASRAEQFF; cdr3_nt: TGTGCCAGCAGCCCCGTGGGGGCAAGCCGGGCTGAGCAGTTCTTC
d_call: .; v_call: TRBV5-1; j_call: TRBJ2-5; clone_size: many; cdr3_aa: CASSRDKPKETQYF; cdr3_nt: TGCGCCAGCAGCCGGGACAAGCCCAAAGAGACCCAGTACTTC
d_call: TRBD1; v_call: TRBV6-1; j_call: TRBJ2-7; clone_size: many; cdr3_aa: CASSLDRFLNEQYF; cdr3_nt: TGTGCCAGCAGTCTGGACAGGTTTTTGAACGAGCAGTACTTC
d_call: TRBD1; v_call: TRBV28; j_call: TRBJ2-7; clone_size: many; cdr3_aa: CASSPSATGSYEQYF; cdr3_nt: TGTGCCAGCAGTCCCTCGGCGACAGGGTCCTACGAGCAGTACTTC
d_call: .; v_call: TRBV27; j_call: TRBJ2-1; clone_size: few; cdr3_aa: CASSIAGAFSYNEQFF; cdr3_nt: TGTGCCAGCAGTATCGCCGGGGCCTTCTCCTACAATGAGCAGTTCTTC
d_call: .; v_call: TRBV11-2; j_call: TRBJ2-1; clone_size: many; cdr3_aa: CASSLLGGNLYNEQFF; cdr3_nt: TGTGCCAGCAGCCTTCTTGGGGGGAACTTATACAATGAGCAGTTCTTC
d_call: TRBD2; v_call: TRBV5-1; j_call: TRBJ2-1; clone_size: many; cdr3_aa: CASSLRTSGPNEQFF; cdr3_nt: TGCGCCAGCAGCTTGAGGACTAGCGGGCCCAATGAGCAGTTCTTC
d_call: .; v_call: TRBV19; j_call: TRBJ1-5; clone_size: few; cdr3_aa: CASSAGTTGQPQHF; cdr3_nt: TGTGCCAGTAGCGCCGGGACGACCGGACAGCCCCAGCATTTT
d_call: .; v_call: TRBV27; j_call: TRBJ1-1; clone_size: .; cdr3_aa: CASSFQVMNTEAFF; cdr3_nt: TGTGCCAGCAGTTTTCAGGTCATGAACACTGAAGCTTTCTTT
d_call: .; v_call: TRBV29-1; j_call: TRBJ2-5; clone_size: many; cdr3_aa: CSVIARAQGRYGETQYF; cdr3_nt: TGCAGCGTTATTGCTAGGGCGCAGGGACGGTATGGAGAGACCCAGTACTTC
d_call: .; v_call: TRBV27; j_call: TRBJ1-1; clone_size: .; cdr3_aa: CASQRGLNTEAFF; cdr3_nt: TGTGCCAGCCAACGGGGCTTGAACACTGAAGCTTTCTTT
d_call: .; v_call: TRBV5-5; j_call: TRBJ2-1; clone_size: few; cdr3_aa: CASSQNRVADNEQFF; cdr3_nt: TGTGCCAGCAGCCAAAACAGAGTAGCGGACAATGAGCAGTTCTTC
d_call: .; v_call: TRBV9; j_call: TRBJ1-1; clone_size: many; cdr3_aa: CASSVPGSTEAFF; cdr3_nt: TGTGCCAGCAGCGTGCCAGGGAGCACTGAAGCTTTCTTT
d_call: .; v_call: TRBV28; j_call: TRBJ2-5; clone_size: many; cdr3_aa: CASRRTGLTQYF; cdr3_nt: TGTGCCAGCAGAAGGACGGGTTTGACCCAGTACTTC
d_call: TRBD1; v_call: TRBV3-1; j_call: TRBJ1-2; clone_size: medium-sized; cdr3_aa: CASSHSNRGPYGYTF; cdr3_nt: TGTGCCAGCAGCCATTCAAACAGGGGGCCCTATGGCTACACCTTC
d_call: TRBD2; v_call: TRBV18; j_call: TRBJ2-1; clone_size: few; cdr3_aa: CASSPLAGETEQFF; cdr3_nt: TGTGCCAGCTCACCATTAGCGGGAGAAACTGAGCAGTTCTTC
d_call: TRBD2; v_call: TRBV11-2; j_call: TRBJ2-2; clone_size: .; cdr3_aa: CASSLRPPSGRFPGELFF; cdr3_nt: TGTGCCAGCAGCCTCAGGCCCCCTAGCGGGAGGTTCCCCGGGGAGCTGTTTTTT
d_call: .; v_call: TRBV6-6; j_call: TRBJ1-1; clone_size: .; cdr3_aa: CASSPPAGEAFF; cdr3_nt: TGTGCCAGCAGCCCCCCGGCGGGGGAAGCTTTCTTT
d_call: .; v_call: TRBV7-9; j_call: TRBJ2-7; clone_size: many; cdr3_aa: CASSTSYEQYF; cdr3_nt: TGTGCCAGCAGCACCTCCTACGAGCAGTACTTC
d_call: .; v_call: TRBV5-1; j_call: TRBJ2-1; clone_size: .; cdr3_aa: CASSYRDNEQFF; cdr3_nt: TGCGCCAGCAGTTACAGGGACAATGAGCAGTTCTTC
d_call: TRBD1; v_call: TRBV6-1; j_call: TRBJ1-1; clone_size: many; cdr3_aa: CANSDRANTEAFF; cdr3_nt: TGTGCCAACTCGGACAGGGCCAACACTGAAGCTTTCTTT
d_call: TRBD2; v_call: TRBV29-1; j_call: TRBJ2-1; clone_size: many; cdr3_aa: CSVETSGKGNEQFF; cdr3_nt: TGCAGCGTTGAGACTAGCGGGAAAGGAAATGAGCAGTTCTTC